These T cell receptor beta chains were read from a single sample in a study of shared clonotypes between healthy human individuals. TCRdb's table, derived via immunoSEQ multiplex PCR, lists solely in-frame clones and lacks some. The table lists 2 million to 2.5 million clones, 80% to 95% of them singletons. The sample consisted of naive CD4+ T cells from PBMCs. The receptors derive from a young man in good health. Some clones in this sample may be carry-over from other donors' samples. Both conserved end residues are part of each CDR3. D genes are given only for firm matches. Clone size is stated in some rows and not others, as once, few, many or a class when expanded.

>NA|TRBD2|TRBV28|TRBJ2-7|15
CASSFGGSRSYEQYF
TGTGCCAGCAGTTTCGGCGGGAGTCGTTCCTACGAGCAGTACTTC
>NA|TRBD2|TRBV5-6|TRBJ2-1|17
CASSYGLGIPSYNEQFF
TGTGCCAGCAGCTACGGACTAGGGATACCCTCCTACAATGAGCAGTTCTTC
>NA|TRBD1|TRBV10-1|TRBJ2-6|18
CASSEPDRDGSGANVLTF
TGCGCCAGCAGTGAGCCAGACAGGGACGGATCTGGGGCCAACGTCCTGACTTTC
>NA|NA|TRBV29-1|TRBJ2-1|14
CSADVGTQWNEQFF
TGCAGCGCCGACGTAGGGACACAATGGAATGAGCAGTTCTTC
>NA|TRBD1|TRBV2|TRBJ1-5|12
CASNYRGRPQHF
TGTGCCAGCAATTACAGGGGGCGGCCCCAGCATTTT
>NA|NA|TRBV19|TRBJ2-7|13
CASRHHSGDEQYF
TGTGCCAGTCGACACCATTCAGGGGACGAGCAGTACTTC
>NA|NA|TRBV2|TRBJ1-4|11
CASSVREKLFF
TGTGCCAGCAGTGTGCGGGAAAAACTGTTTTTT
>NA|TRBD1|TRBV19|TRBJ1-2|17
CASSPRTGASLNYGYTF
TGTGCCAGTAGTCCGAGGACAGGGGCTTCTCTTAACTATGGCTACACCTTC
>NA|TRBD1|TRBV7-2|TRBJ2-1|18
CASSLLSPRDREANEQFF
TGTGCCAGCAGCTTACTTAGTCCCCGGGACAGGGAGGCCAATGAGCAGTTCTTC
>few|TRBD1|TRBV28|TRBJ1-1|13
CASRGQGRTEAFF
TGTGCCAGTCGAGGACAGGGTAGGACTGAAGCTTTCTTT
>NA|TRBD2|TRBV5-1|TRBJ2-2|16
CASSLLAGEGTGELFF
TGCGCCAGCAGCTTGTTAGCGGGAGAAGGGACCGGGGAGCTGTTTTTT
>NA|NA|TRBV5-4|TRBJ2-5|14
CASSPAQNRETQYF
TGTGCCAGCAGCCCGGCCCAAAACAGGGAGACCCAGTACTTC
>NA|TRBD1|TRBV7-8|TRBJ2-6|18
CASNLGPRQGSGANVLTF
TGTGCCAGCAATCTCGGGCCAAGACAGGGTTCTGGGGCCAACGTCCTGACTTTC
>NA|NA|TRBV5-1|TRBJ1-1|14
CASSLTTVNTEAFF
TGCGCCAGCAGCTTAACGACAGTGAACACTGAAGCTTTCTTT
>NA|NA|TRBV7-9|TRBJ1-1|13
CASSLVGVSEAFF
TGTGCCAGCAGCTTAGTCGGGGTAAGCGAAGCTTTCTTT
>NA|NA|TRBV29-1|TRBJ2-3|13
CSVVGRHTDTQYF
TGCAGCGTTGTTGGCCGCCACACAGATACGCAGTATTTT
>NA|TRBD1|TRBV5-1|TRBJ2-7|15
CASSLYTGATYEQYF
TGCGCCAGCAGCTTATATACAGGGGCTACCTACGAGCAGTACTTC
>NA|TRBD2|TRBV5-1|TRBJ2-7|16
CASSLAEVAGADEQYF
TGCGCCAGCAGCTTGGCCGAGGTAGCGGGAGCGGACGAGCAGTACTTC
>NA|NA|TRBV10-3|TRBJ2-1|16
CAISRQAPGVYNEQFF
TGTGCCATCTCTCGACAGGCCCCCGGGGTTTACAATGAGCAGTTCTTC
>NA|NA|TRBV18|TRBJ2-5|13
CASSPISGETQYF
TGTGCCAGCTCACCTATAAGCGGGGAGACCCAGTACTTC
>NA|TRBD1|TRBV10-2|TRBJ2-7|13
CASSPGQESEQYF
TGCGCCAGCAGCCCGGGACAGGAGAGCGAGCAGTACTTC
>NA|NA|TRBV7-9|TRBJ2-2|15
CASSLEVLHTGELFF
TGTGCCAGCAGCTTAGAGGTCTTACACACCGGGGAGCTGTTTTTT
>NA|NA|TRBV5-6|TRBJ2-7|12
CASSLAGAEQYF
TGTGCCAGCAGCTTGGCGGGTGCCGAGCAGTACTTC
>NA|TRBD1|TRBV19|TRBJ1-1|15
CASSIGGTGRTEAFF
TGTGCCAGTAGTATAGGAGGGACAGGGCGCACTGAAGCTTTCTTT
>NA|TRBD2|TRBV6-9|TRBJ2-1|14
CARTTSGSSNEQFF
TGTGCCAGGACCACTAGCGGGAGCAGCAATGAGCAGTTCTTC
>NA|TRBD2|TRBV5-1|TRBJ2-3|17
CASSSGSGRAYTDTQYF
TGCGCCAGCAGCTCCGGTAGCGGGAGGGCCTACACAGATACGCAGTATTTT
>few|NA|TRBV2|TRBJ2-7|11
CASSGQYEQYF
TGTGCCAGCAGCGGACAGTACGAGCAGTACTTC
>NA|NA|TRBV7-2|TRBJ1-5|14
CASSDGSSNQPQHF
TGTGCCAGCAGTGACGGGAGTAGCAATCAGCCCCAGCATTTT
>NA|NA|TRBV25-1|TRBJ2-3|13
CASRGVGTDTQYF
TGTGCCAGCAGGGGAGTAGGCACAGATACGCAGTATTTT
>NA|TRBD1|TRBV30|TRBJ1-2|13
CALGQGAGYGYTF
TGTGCCTTGGGACAGGGGGCAGGATATGGCTACACCTTC
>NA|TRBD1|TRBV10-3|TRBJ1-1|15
CAISDTDRGSTEAFF
TGTGCCATCAGTGATACGGACAGGGGAAGCACTGAAGCTTTCTTT
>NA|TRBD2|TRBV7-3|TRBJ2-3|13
CASSSGGGDTQYF
TGTGCCAGCAGCTCGGGAGGGGGAGATACGCAGTATTTT
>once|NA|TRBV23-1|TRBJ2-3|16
CASSQISPGAADTQYF
TGCGCCAGCAGTCAAATCAGTCCCGGGGCCGCAGATACGCAGTATTTT
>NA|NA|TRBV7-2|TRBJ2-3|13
CASSFQGTDTQYF
TGTGCCAGCAGCTTTCAGGGCACAGATACGCAGTATTTT
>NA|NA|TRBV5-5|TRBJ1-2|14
CASSLVNRFYGYTF
TGTGCCAGCAGCTTGGTAAACAGATTCTATGGCTACACCTTC
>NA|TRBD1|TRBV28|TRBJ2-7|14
CASSSSDRVGEQYF
TGTGCCAGCAGTTCCTCGGACAGGGTTGGCGAGCAGTACTTC
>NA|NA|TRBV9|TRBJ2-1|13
CASNPEGLNEQFF
TGTGCCAGCAACCCCGAGGGCCTCAATGAGCAGTTCTTC
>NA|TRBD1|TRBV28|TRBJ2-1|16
CASSPPPGQGYNEQFF
TGTGCCAGCAGTCCACCGCCGGGACAGGGGTACAATGAGCAGTTCTTC
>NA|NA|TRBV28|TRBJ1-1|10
CASSLTEAFF
TGTGCCAGCAGTCTGACTGAAGCTTTCTTT
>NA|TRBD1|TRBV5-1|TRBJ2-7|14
CASSLGQGAYEQYF
TGCGCCAGCAGCTTGGGACAGGGTGCGTACGAGCAGTACTTC
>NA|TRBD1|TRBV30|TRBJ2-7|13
CAWGQGATDEQYF
TGTGCCTGGGGACAGGGGGCGACCGACGAGCAGTACTTC
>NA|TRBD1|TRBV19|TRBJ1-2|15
CASSYRGQFNYGYTF
TGTGCCAGTAGTTACCGGGGACAGTTTAACTATGGCTACACCTTC
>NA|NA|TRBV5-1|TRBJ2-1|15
CASSLPLPHYNEQFF
TGCGCCAGCAGCTTGCCGCTCCCCCACTACAATGAGCAGTTCTTC
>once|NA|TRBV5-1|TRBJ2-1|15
CASSLSGLTHNEQFF
TGCGCCAGCAGCTTGAGCGGCCTTACCCACAATGAGCAGTTCTTC
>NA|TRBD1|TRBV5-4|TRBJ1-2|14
CASSSGGQPYGYTF
TGTGCCAGCAGTTCCGGGGGACAGCCGTATGGCTACACCTTC
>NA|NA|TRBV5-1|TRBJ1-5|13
CASSLGANQPQHF
TGCGCCAGCAGCCTGGGGGCCAATCAGCCCCAGCATTTT
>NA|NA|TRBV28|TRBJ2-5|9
CATYKAQYF
TGTGCCACATACAAGGCCCAGTACTTC
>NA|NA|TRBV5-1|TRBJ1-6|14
CASSLESGGSPLHF
TGCGCCAGCAGCTTGGAGTCAGGTGGTTCACCCCTCCACTTT
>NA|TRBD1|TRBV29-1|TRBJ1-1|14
CSASLGGGGLAAFF
TGCAGCGCCTCATTAGGGGGAGGGGGCCTGGCAGCTTTCTTT
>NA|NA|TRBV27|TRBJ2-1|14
CASSMTGINNEQFF
TGTGCCAGCAGTATGACAGGTATAAACAATGAGCAGTTCTTC
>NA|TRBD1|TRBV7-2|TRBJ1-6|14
CASSFGQGLTPLHF
TGTGCCAGCAGCTTTGGACAGGGGCTAACACCCCTCCACTTT